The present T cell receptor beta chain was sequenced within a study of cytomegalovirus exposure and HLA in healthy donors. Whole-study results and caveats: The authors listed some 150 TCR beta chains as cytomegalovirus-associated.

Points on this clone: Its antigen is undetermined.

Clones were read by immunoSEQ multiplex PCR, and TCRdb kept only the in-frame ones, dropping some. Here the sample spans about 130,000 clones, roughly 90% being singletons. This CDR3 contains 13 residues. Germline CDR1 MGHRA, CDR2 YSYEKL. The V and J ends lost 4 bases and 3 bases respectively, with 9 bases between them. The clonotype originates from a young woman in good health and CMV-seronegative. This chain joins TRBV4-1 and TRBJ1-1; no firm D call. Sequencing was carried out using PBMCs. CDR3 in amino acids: CASSLNGDTEAFF. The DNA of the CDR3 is TGCGCCAGCAGCCTCAACGGGGACACTGAAGCTTTCTTT.